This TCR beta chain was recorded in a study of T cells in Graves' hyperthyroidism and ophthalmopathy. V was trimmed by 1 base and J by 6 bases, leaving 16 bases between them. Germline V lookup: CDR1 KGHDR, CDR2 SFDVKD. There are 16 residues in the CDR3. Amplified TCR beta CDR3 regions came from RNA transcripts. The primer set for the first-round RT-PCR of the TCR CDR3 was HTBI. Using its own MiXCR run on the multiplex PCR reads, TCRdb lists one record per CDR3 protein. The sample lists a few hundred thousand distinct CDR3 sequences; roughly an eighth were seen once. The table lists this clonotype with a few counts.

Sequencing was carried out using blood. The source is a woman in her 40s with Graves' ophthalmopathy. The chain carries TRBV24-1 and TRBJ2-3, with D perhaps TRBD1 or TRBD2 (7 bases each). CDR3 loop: CATSDFQGGAWDTQYF. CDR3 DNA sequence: TGTGCCACCAGTGATTTTCAGGGGGGGGCATGGGATACGCAGTATTTT.